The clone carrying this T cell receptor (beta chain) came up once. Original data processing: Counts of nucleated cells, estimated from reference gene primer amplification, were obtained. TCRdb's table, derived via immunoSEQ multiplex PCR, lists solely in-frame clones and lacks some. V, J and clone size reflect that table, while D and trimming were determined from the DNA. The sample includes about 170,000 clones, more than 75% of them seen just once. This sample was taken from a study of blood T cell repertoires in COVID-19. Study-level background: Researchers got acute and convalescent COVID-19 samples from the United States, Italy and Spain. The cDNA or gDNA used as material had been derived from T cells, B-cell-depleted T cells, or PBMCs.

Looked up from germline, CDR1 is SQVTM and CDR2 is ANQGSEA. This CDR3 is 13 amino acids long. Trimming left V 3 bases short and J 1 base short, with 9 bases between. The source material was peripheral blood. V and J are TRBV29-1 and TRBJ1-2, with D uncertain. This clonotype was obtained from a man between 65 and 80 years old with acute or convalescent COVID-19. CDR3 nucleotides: TGCAGCGTTGATCCACAAGATAACTATGGCTACACCTTC. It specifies CSVDPQDNYGYTF.